The T cell receptor beta chain described here comes from a study of CD4 T cells in relation to SARS-CoV-2 and coronaviruses. Points on this clone: The target antigen is unknown.

The CDR3 sequence is 14 residues long. Trimming shortened V by 4 bases and J by 6 bases, and 16 bases separated the two germline ends. Germline values: CDR1 LGHDT, CDR2 YNNKEL (reference sequence). TCRdb keeps only in-frame clones here, not all; method: immunoSEQ multiplex PCR. In the table there are fewer than 25,000 clones, 77% of which are singletons. The study, taken as a whole, reports: Crossreactive clones expanded significantly less to SARS-CoV-2 than monoreactive clones.

Unexposed donor CD4+ T cells date from about 2011-2018, before the COVID-19 pandemic. The cells were cultured for 10 days before CD4+ T cells were isolated. The receptor comes from a human donor in good health. The material sequenced was CD4+ T cells from PBMCs, cultured in vitro. This chain uses TRBV3-1 (or the pseudogene TRBV3-2) with TRBJ2-7, with a tentative D call TRBD2 (6 bases). CDR3 coding DNA: TGTGCCAGCAGCCTCGGGACTGTGTTTGGCGAGCAGTACTTC. Protein: CASSLGTVFGEQYF.